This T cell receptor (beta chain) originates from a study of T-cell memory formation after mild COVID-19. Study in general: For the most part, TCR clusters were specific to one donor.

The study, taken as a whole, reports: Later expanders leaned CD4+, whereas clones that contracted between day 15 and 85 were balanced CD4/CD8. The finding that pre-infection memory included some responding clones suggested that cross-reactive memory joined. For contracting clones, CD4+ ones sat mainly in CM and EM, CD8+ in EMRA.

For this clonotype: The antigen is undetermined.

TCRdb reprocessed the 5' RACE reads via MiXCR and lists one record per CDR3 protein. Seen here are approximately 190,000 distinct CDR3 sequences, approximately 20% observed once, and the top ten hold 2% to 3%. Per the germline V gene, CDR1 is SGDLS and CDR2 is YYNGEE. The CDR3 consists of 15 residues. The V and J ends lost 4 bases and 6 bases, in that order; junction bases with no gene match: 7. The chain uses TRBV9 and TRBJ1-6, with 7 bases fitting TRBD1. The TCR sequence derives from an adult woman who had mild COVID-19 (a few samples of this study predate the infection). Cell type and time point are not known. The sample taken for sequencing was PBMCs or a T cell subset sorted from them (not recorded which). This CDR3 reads CASSTRTGSNSPLHF. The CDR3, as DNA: TGTGCCAGCAGCACCAGGACAGGAAGTAATTCACCCCTCCACTTT.